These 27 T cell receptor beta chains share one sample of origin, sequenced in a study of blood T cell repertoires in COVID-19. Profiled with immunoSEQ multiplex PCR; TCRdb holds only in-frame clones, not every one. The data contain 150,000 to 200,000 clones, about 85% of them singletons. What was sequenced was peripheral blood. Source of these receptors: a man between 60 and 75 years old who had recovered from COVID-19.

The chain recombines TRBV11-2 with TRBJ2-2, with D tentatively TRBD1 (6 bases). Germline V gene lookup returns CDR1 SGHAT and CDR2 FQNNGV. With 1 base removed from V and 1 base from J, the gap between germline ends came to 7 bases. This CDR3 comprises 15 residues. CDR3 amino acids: CASSLGDKNTGELFF. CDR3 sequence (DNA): TGTGCCAGCAGCTTAGGGGACAAGAACACCGGGGAGCTGTTTTTT.

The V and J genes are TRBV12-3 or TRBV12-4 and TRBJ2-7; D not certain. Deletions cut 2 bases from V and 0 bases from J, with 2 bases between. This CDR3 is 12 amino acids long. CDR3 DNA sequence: TGTGCCAGCAGTTTATACTCCTACGAGCAGTACTTC. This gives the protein CASSLYSYEQYF.

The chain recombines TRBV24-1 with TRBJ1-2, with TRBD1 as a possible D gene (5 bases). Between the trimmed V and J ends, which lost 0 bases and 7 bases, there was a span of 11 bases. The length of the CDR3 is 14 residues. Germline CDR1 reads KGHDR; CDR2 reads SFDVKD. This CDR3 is CATSDLGRDRGYTF. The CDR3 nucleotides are TGTGCCACCAGTGATTTGGGGAGGGACCGTGGCTACACCTTC.

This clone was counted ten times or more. CDR3 region: CASSDRGNSPLHF. In nucleotides, the CDR3 is TGTGCCAGCTCTGACAGGGGTAATTCACCCCTCCACTTT. The chain couples TRBV18 to TRBJ1-6, with 8 positions matching TRBD1. With 6 bases clipped from V and 6 bases from J, the junction kept 1 base outside the gene matches. There are 13 residues in the CDR3. CDR1 KGHSH and CDR2 LQKENI come from the germline V gene.

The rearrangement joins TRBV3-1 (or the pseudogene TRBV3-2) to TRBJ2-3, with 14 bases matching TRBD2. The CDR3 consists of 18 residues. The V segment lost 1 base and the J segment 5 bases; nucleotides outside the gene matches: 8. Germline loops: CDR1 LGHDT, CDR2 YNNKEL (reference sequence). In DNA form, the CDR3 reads TGTGCCAGCAGCCAAGGACTAGCGGGGGGGTCTCAGAAAGATACGCAGTATTTT. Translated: CASSQGLAGGSQKDTQYF.

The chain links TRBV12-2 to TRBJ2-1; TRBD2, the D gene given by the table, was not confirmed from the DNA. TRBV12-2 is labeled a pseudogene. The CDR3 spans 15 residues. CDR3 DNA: TGTGCAAGTCGCTTACCCTGGACTAGAATTTGTGAGCAGTTCTTC. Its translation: CASRLPWTRICEQFF.

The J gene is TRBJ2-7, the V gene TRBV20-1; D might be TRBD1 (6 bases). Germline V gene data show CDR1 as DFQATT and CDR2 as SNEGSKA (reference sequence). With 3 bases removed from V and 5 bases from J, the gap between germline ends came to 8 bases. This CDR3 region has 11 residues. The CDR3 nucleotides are TGCAGTGCTAGGGACAGTCACGAGCAGTACTTC. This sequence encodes CSARDSHEQYF.

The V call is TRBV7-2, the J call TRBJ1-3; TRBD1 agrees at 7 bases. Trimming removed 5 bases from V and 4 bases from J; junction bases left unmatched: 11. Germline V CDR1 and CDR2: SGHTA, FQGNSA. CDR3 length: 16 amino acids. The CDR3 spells CASSAQQGTEGNTIYF. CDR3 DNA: TGTGCCAGCAGCGCTCAACAGGGGACGGAAGGAAACACCATATATTTT.

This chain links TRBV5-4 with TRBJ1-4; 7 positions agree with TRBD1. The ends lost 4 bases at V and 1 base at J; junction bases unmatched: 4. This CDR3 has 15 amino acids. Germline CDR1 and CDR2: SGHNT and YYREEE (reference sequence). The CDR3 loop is CASSPRQGTNEKLFF. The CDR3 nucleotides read TGTGCCAGCAGCCCGAGACAGGGAACTAATGAAAAACTGTTTTTT.

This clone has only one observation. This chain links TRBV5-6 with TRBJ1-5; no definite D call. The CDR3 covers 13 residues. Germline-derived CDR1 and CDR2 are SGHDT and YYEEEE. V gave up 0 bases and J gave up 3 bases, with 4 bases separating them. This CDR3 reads CASSLGNNQPQHF. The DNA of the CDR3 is TGTGCCAGCAGCTTGGGTAACAATCAGCCCCAGCATTTT.

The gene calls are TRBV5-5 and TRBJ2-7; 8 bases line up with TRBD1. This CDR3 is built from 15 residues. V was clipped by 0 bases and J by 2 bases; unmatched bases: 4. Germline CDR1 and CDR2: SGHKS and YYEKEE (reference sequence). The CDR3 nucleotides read TGTGCCAGCAGCTTGGAGGGACAGGATCCCTACGAGCAGTACTTC. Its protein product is CASSLEGQDPYEQYF.

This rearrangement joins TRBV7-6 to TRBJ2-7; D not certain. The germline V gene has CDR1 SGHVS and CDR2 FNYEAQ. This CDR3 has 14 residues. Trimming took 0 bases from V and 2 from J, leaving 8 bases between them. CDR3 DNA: TGTGCCAGCAGCTTAGCGAGTGCAACCTACGAGCAGTACTTC. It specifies CASSLASATYEQYF.

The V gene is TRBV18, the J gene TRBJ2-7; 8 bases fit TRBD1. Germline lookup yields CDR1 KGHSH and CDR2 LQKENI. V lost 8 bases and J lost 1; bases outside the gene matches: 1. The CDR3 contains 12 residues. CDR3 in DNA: TGTGCCAGCGGACAGGGATCCTACGAGCAGTACTTC. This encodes CASGQGSYEQYF.

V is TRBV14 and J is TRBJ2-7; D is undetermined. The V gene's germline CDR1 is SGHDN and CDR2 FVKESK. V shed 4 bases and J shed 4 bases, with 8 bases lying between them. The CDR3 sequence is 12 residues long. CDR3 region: CASSRDSYEQYF. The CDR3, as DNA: TGTGCCAGCAGCCGAGATTCATACGAGCAGTACTTC.

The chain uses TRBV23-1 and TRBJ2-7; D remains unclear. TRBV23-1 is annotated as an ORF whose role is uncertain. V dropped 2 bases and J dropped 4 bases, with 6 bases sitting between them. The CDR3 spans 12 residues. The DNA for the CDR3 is TGCGCCAGCAGTCAAATTTCATACGAGCAGTACTTC. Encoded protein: CASSQISYEQYF.

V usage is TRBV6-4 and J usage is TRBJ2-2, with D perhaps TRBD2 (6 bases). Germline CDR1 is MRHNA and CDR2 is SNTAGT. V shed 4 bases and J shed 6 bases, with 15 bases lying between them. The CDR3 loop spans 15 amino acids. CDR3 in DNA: TGTGCCAGCAGTGCCATGTACGGGGAGGCCGGGGAGCTGTTTTTT. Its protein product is CASSAMYGEAGELFF.

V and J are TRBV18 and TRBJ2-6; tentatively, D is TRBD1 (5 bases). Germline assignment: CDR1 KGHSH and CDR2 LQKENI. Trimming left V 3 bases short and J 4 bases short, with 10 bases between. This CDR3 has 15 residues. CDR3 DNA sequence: TGTGCCAGCTCACCCCCAGGGTCCGGGGCCAACGTCCTGACTTTC. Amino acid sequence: CASSPPGSGANVLTF.

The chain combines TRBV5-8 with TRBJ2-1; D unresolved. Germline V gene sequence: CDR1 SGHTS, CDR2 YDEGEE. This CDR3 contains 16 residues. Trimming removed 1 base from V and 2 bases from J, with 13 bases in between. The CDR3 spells CASSLRVSSAYNEQFF. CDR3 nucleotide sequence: TGTGCCAGCAGCTTGCGGGTCAGCTCCGCCTACAATGAGCAGTTCTTC.

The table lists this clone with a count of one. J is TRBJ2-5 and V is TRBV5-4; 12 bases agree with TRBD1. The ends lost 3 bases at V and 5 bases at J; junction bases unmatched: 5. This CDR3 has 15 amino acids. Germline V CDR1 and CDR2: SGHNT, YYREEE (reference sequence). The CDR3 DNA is TGTGCCAGCAGCTGGGACAGGGGGCGTTGGGAGACCCAGTACTTC. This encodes CASSWDRGRWETQYF.

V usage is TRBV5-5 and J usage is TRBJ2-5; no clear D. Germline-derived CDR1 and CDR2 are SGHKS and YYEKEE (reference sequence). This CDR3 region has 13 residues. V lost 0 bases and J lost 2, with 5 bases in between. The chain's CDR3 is CASSLVGQETQYF. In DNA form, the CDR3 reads TGTGCCAGCAGCTTGGTCGGGCAAGAGACCCAGTACTTC.

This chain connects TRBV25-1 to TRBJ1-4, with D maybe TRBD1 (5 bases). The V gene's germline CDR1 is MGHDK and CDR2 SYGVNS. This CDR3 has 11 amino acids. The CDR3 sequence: CATVTNEKLFF. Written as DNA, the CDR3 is TGTGCGACAGTCACTAATGAAAAACTGTTTTTT.

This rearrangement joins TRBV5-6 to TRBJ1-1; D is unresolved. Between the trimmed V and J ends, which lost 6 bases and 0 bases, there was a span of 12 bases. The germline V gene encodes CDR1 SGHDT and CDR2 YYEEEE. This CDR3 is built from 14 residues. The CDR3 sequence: CASTMEPVNTEAFF. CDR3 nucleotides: TGTGCCAGCACCATGGAGCCGGTGAACACTGAAGCTTTCTTT.

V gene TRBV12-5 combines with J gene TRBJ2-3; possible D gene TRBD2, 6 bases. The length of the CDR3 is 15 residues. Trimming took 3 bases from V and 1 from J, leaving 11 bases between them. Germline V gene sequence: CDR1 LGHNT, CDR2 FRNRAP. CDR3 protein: CASGFDGGGTDTQYF. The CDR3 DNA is TGTGCTAGTGGTTTTGACGGGGGAGGCACAGATACGCAGTATTTT.

The CDR3 loop reads CASSPLSTSRNEQFF. CDR3 coding DNA: TGTGCCAGCTCACCACTCTCGACTAGTAGGAATGAGCAGTTCTTC. The rearrangement joins TRBV18 to TRBJ2-1; D possibly corresponds to TRBD2 (6 bases). Trimming left V 1 base short and J 7 bases short, with 14 bases between. Germline V gene sequence: CDR1 KGHSH, CDR2 LQKENI. CDR3 length: 15 residues.

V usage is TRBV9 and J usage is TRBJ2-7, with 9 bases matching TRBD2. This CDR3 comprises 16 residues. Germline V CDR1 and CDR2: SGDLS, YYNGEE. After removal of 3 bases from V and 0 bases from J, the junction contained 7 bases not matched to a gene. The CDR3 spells CASSATRTSASYEQYF. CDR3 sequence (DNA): TGTGCCAGCAGCGCAACCAGGACTAGCGCCTCCTACGAGCAGTACTTC.

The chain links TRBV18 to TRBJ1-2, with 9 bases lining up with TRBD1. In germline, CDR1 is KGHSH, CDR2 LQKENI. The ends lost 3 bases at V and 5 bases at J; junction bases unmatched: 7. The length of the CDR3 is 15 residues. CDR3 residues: CASSPGTGRTYGYTF. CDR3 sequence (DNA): TGTGCCAGCTCACCCGGGACAGGGAGGACTTATGGCTACACCTTC. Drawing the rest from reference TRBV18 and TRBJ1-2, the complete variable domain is NAGVMQNPRHLVRRRGQEARLRCSPMKGHSHVYWYRQLPEEGLKFMVYLQKENIIDESGMPKERFSAEFPKEGPSILRIQQVVRGDSAAYFCASSPGTGRTYGYTFGSGTRLTVV.

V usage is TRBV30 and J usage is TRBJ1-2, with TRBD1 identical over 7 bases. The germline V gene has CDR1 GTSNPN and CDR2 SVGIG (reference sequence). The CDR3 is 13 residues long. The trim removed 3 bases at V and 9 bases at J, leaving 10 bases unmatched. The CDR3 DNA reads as TGTGCCTGGAGAGATCAGGGGGTGGTTAGCTACACCTTC. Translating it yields CAWRDQGVVSYTF.